Listed here are 20 T cell receptor beta chains from one sample, sequenced in a study of T cell responses to AZD1222 COVID-19 vaccine. Some clones are missing from TCRdb's copy, which holds only in-frame ones; the method was immunoSEQ multiplex PCR. The data show about 130,000 clones, 89% seen once. The sequencing here drew on peripheral blood, taken on day 0 of AZD1222 vaccination. These receptors were taken from an adult in good health.

This chain joins TRBV9 and TRBJ2-7; perhaps TRBD2 as D (11 bases). CDR3 size: 19 residues. V dropped 4 bases and J dropped 4 bases, with 30 bases sitting between them. Germline V gene sequence: CDR1 SGDLS, CDR2 YYNGEE. DNA for the CDR3: TGTGCCAGCAGCCCCCGGACAGGGGGATCCCGGACTAGCGGGTACGAGCAGTACTTC. Its translation: CASSPRTGGSRTSGYEQYF.

This chain uses TRBV24-1 with TRBJ1-2; D ambiguous. Germline CDR1 KGHDR, CDR2 SFDVKD. The CDR3 consists of 15 residues. The V and J ends lost 3 bases and 4 bases respectively, with 14 bases between them. CDR3 sequence: CATSDPVDKPYGYTF. The CDR3 bases are TGTGCCACCAGTGATCCCGTCGACAAGCCCTATGGCTACACCTTC.

The chain couples TRBV29-1 to TRBJ2-7; 8 bases are shared with TRBD1. V trimming: 6 bases; J trimming: 2 bases; junction bases outside the gene matches: 3. The CDR3 is made up of 12 amino acids. Germline CDR1 SQVTM, CDR2 ANQGSEA. The CDR3 DNA is TGCAGCGTAGGGGACAGGACCTACGAGCAGTACTTC. Protein: CSVGDRTYEQYF.

The chain is built from TRBV2 and TRBJ1-1; TRBD1 matches 8 bases. Per germline, CDR1 SNHLY and CDR2 FYNNEI. This CDR3 comprises 22 residues. J lost 2 bases, V lost 0 bases, and 23 bases had no gene match. The CDR3 region is CASSEALPKSGGRIQFNTEAFF. The CDR3 DNA reads TGTGCCAGCAGTGAAGCGCTCCCTAAGTCAGGGGGCAGAATTCAATTTAACACTGAAGCTTTCTTT.

The chain recombines TRBV5-1 with TRBJ2-7; 9 bases align to TRBD1. The V gene end was trimmed by 5 bases and the J gene end by 1 base; junction bases not matched to a gene: 7. Germline V gene sequence: CDR1 SGHRS, CDR2 YFSETQ. The CDR3 loop spans 15 amino acids. The CDR3 protein is CASSHIDRGSYEQYF. In nucleotides, the CDR3 is TGCGCCAGCAGTCATATAGACAGGGGGTCCTACGAGCAGTACTTC.

The rearrangement joins TRBV2 to TRBJ1-5, with D perhaps matching TRBD1 (6 bases). CDR3 length equals 14 residues. The V gene's germline CDR1 is SNHLY and CDR2 FYNNEI. Trimming cost V 6 bases and J 3 bases, with 12 bases left between them. The CDR3 loop is CASRRTVNNQPQHF. CDR3 DNA: TGTGCCAGCAGACGGACAGTTAACAATCAGCCCCAGCATTTT.

This clone occurred once. This chain joins TRBV7-9 and TRBJ2-7; D tentatively fits TRBD1 or TRBD2 (6 bases each). CDR3 length equals 13 residues. The germline gives CDR1 SEHNR, CDR2 FQNEAQ (reference sequence). The ends were cut back, 5 bases at V and 6 bases at J, with 14 bases in the middle. The CDR3: CASSPGAPGEQYF. CDR3 nucleotides: TGTGCCAGCAGCCCGGGGGCCCCCGGCGAGCAGTACTTC. The full variable domain, its missing parts supplied by reference TRBV7-9 and TRBJ2-7, is DTGVSQNPRHKITKRGQNVTFRCDPISEHNRLYWYRQTLGQGPEFLTYFQNEAQLEKSRLLSDRFSAERPKGSFSTLEIQRTEQGDSAMYLCASSPGAPGEQYFGPGTRLTVT.

This chain links TRBV3-1 (or the pseudogene TRBV3-2) with TRBJ2-2; D not resolved. Germline V gives CDR1 LGHDT, CDR2 YNNKEL (reference sequence). V lost 6 bases, J lost 4 bases, and 3 bases lay in between. The CDR3 is 11 residues long. CDR3 nucleotide sequence: TGTGCCAGCAGTTTCACCGGGGAGCTGTTTTTT. Its protein is CASSFTGELFF.

The V call is TRBV19, the J call TRBJ1-1, with a weak D call TRBD1 (5 bases). This CDR3 comprises 13 residues. Germline CDR1 LNHDA, CDR2 SQIVND (reference sequence). V shed 2 bases and J shed 3 bases, with 7 bases lying between them. Here the CDR3 reads CASSIRGDTEAFF. CDR3 bases: TGTGCCAGTAGTATACGAGGGGACACTGAAGCTTTCTTT.

In nucleotides, the CDR3 is TGTGCCAGCAGCTCATATAGCGGGGTCGAGCAGTTCTTC. This sequence encodes CASSSYSGVEQFF. The chain carries TRBV7-3 and TRBJ2-1; 8 bases map to TRBD2. Germline CDR1 SGHTA, CDR2 FQGTGA. The CDR3 is made up of 13 amino acids. V trimming: 4 bases; J trimming: 10 bases; junction bases outside the gene matches: 6.

This sequence joins TRBV2 and TRBJ2-1; no definite D call. V was cut by 7 bases and J by 2 bases, with 9 bases left in between. CDR3 length: 13 residues. The V gene's germline CDR1 is SNHLY and CDR2 FYNNEI. DNA of the CDR3: TGTGCCAGCACACTTGCAACCTACAATGAGCAGTTCTTC. This codes for CASTLATYNEQFF. Combining the CDR3 with reference TRBV2 and TRBJ2-1 gives the whole variable domain EPEVTQTPSHQVTQMGQEVILRCVPISNHLYFYWYRQILGQKVEFLVSFYNNEISEKSEIFDDQFSVERPDGSNFTLKIRSTKLEDSAMYFCASTLATYNEQFFGPGTRLTVL.

The J gene is TRBJ1-4, the V gene TRBV29-1, with TRBD1 identical over 7 bases. Trimming took 4 bases from V and 7 from J; bases not matched to a gene: 6. Germline CDR1 and CDR2: SQVTM and ANQGSEA. The CDR3 contains 13 residues. DNA for the CDR3: TGCAGCGTTGTCGACAGGGTCAGTGAAAAACTGTTTTTT. Translating it yields CSVVDRVSEKLFF.

CDR3 in DNA: TGTGCCAGCAGCTTAGAGGCGGGAGTATTCCACGAGCAGTACTTC. Translation gives CASSLEAGVFHEQYF. V and J are TRBV7-6 and TRBJ2-7, with 7 bases aligning to TRBD2. Germline V gives CDR1 SGHVS, CDR2 FNYEAQ. The V and J ends lost 1 base and 5 bases, in that order; junction bases with no gene match: 8. The CDR3 is 15 amino acids. The full variable domain, rest sourced from reference TRBV7-6 and TRBJ2-7, is GAGVSQSPRYKVTKRGQDVALRCDPISGHVSLYWYRQALGQGPEFLTYFNYEAQQDKSGLPNDRFSAERPEGSISTLTIQRTEQRDSAMYRCASSLEAGVFHEQYFGPGTRLTVT.

This chain links TRBV6-5 with TRBJ2-2, with TRBD2 identical over 7 bases. Germline V CDR1 and CDR2: MNHEY, SVGAGI. After removal of 7 bases from V and 0 bases from J, the junction contained 2 bases not matched to a gene. This CDR3 has 14 residues. DNA of the CDR3: TGTGCCAGCATCCGGGGGGCGAACACCGGGGAGCTGTTTTTT. This translates into CASIRGANTGELFF.

The chain links TRBV4-3 to TRBJ2-2, with a possible D match to TRBD2 (5 bases). This CDR3 contains 15 residues. Trimming shortened V by 6 bases and J by 3 bases, and 14 bases separated the two germline ends. The germline CDR1 and CDR2 sequences are LGHNA and YSLEER. The CDR3 bases are TGCGCCAGCAGTCCAGGAAGCGGAGACACCGGGGAGCTGTTTTTT. Amino acids: CASSPGSGDTGELFF.

The chain's CDR3 is CASSEGPDPSTDTQYF. The CDR3 DNA sequence: TGTGCCAGCAGCGAGGGGCCTGACCCTAGCACAGATACGCAGTATTTT. The chain carries TRBV9 and TRBJ2-3; possibly TRBD1 for D (5 bases). The CDR3 loop spans 16 amino acids. The V end was cut by 3 bases, the J end by 0 bases, with 14 bases between. Looked up from germline, CDR1 is SGDLS and CDR2 is YYNGEE. The whole variable domain, remainder taken from reference TRBV9 and TRBJ2-3, is DSGVTQTPKHLITATGQRVTLRCSPRSGDLSVYWYQQSLDQGLQFLIQYYNGEERAKGNILERFSAQQFPDLHSELNLSSLELGDSALYFCASSEGPDPSTDTQYFGPGTRLTVL.

The J gene is TRBJ2-7, the V gene TRBV19; 7 positions agree with TRBD1. Trimming took 2 bases from V and 5 from J; bases not matched to a gene: 9. The CDR3 has 15 amino acids. Germline V gene data show CDR1 as LNHDA and CDR2 as SQIVND (reference sequence). The CDR3 protein is CASSINPDRVHEQYF. The CDR3 DNA reads TGTGCCAGTAGTATAAATCCTGACAGGGTCCACGAGCAGTACTTC.

In its sample, this clone was seen once. The V and J genes are TRBV15 and TRBJ2-3; either TRBD1 or TRBD2 may fit D (5 bases each). The CDR3 length is 17 residues. Germline V gene sequence: CDR1 LNHNV, CDR2 YYDKDF (reference sequence). V shed 0 bases and J shed 2 bases, with 15 bases lying between them. DNA of the CDR3: TGTGCCACCAGCAGAGATGGGGGTAGGGGATACACAGATACGCAGTATTTT. Encoded protein: CATSRDGGRGYTDTQYF. Combining the CDR3 with reference TRBV15 and TRBJ2-3 gives the whole variable domain DAMVIQNPRYQVTQFGKPVTLSCSQTLNHNVMYWYQQKSSQAPKLLFHYYDKDFNNEADTPDNFQSRRPNTSFCFLDIRSPGLGDTAMYLCATSRDGGRGYTDTQYFGPGTRLTVL.

V usage is TRBV4-1 and J usage is TRBJ1-2; D unclear. V was cut by 1 base and J by 8 bases, with 11 bases left in between. CDR3 size: 13 residues. Looked up from germline, CDR1 is MGHRA and CDR2 is YSYEKL. CDR3 loop: CASSQVRPQGYTF. CDR3 in DNA: TGCGCCAGCAGCCAAGTTCGTCCCCAGGGCTACACCTTC.

This chain links TRBV19 with TRBJ2-7, with a possible D match to TRBD2 (5 bases). CDR1 is LNHDA and CDR2 is SQIVND in the germline V gene (reference sequence). V lost 6 bases and J 2 bases, leaving 14 bases between the germline ends. The CDR3 runs to 14 residues. The CDR3 sequence: CASSYSGPPYEQYF. In DNA form, the CDR3 reads TGTGCCAGTAGCTACAGCGGACCTCCCTACGAGCAGTACTTC.